The T cell receptor beta chain described here comes from a study of CD8 T cells in ankylosing spondylitis. Study-level results: Blood from ankylosing spondylitis patients appeared to carry a characteristic roughly 8-variant TCR beta motif. Significantly higher representation of disease-linked clones was reported for matched ankylosing spondylitis synovial fluid.

This clonotype was detected a few times. Its antigen remains unidentified. TCRdb reprocessed the 5' RACE reads with MiXCR, giving one entry per CDR3 protein. The data hold some 270,000 distinct CDR3 sequences, with under 35% observed a single time. The CDR3 sequence is 15 residues long. Per the germline V gene, CDR1 is LGHNA and CDR2 is YNFKEQ. Trimming stripped 0 bases from V and 0 bases from J, with 5 bases between. The sequencing sample was made of blood, either unsorted or a sorted T cell fraction (not recorded which). The TCR sequence derives from a male donor with ankylosing spondylitis or in good health (not recorded which). The gene calls are TRBV4-2 and TRBJ1-4; no reliable D call. The CDR3 region is CASSQEAPTNEKLFF. CDR3 in DNA: TGTGCCAGCAGCCAAGAGGCTCCAACTAATGAAAAACTGTTTTTT.